The source of this T cell receptor beta chain is a study of CD8+CD57+ T cells in acquired aplastic anemia. CDR3 size: 13 residues. The V gene lost 6 bases and the J gene lost 0 bases, with 12 bases spanning the gap. The germline V gene has CDR1 SQVTM and CDR2 ANQGSEA. Profiles of TCR beta VDJ and CDR3 were generated from a genomic DNA template. TCRdb itself ran the reads through MiXCR, one entry per CDR3 protein. The table records 65,000 or so distinct CDR3 sequences, 45% to 70% of them present only once. As to this clonotype: Its specificity is not known.

Notes on the study in general: Patients and controls had in common twenty-nine CD8+ CDR3 sequences.

Sequenced: sorted CD4+, CD8+, or CD8+CD57+ T cells (not recorded which) from PBMCs. The chain has TRBV29-1 and TRBJ2-7; possibly TRBD1 for D (6 bases). The TCR originated in a human donor in good health, serving as a control. Here the CDR3 DNA reads TGCAGCGTCCGGGACACCCTCTCCTACGAGCAGTACTTC. Its translation: CSVRDTLSYEQYF.